A selection of T cell receptor beta chains follows, all from one sample in a study of shared T cell receptors in the human thymus. Assay: immunoSEQ multiplex PCR; the TCRdb copy retains only in-frame clones and omits some. Among about 500,000 clones listed, approximately 80% were seen once. This same sample was also taken into another study, of human thymus T cells.

Sequences were obtained from thymocytes. The receptors here all came from a boy younger than two with a congenital heart defect. Each CDR3 is given with its conserved first and last residue. The order of the fields is CDR3 DNA, CDR3 protein, J gene, D gene, V gene, clone size. D genes are given only for firm matches. Clone size appears in some rows only: once, few, many, or a class for an expanded clone.

cdr3_nt: TGTGCCAGCAGCCTTACTAGCGGGAGGGCTCTTAGCACAGATACGCAGTATTTT; cdr3_aa: CASSLTSGRALSTDTQYF; j_call: TRBJ2-3; d_call: TRBD2; v_call: TRBV14; clone_size: few
cdr3_nt: TGTGCCACTTTACCGGGACTAGCGGATGACAATGAGCAGTTCTTC; cdr3_aa: CATLPGLADDNEQFF; j_call: TRBJ2-1; d_call: TRBD2; v_call: TRBV6-1; clone_size: few
cdr3_nt: TGTGCCAGCACCACCCCCAATGGGACAGGGCGGTACGAGCAGTACTTC; cdr3_aa: CASTTPNGTGRYEQYF; j_call: TRBJ2-7; d_call: TRBD1; v_call: TRBV27; clone_size: -
cdr3_nt: TGTGCCAGCAGTCAGGGGGCGCAAGAGCAGTTCTTC; cdr3_aa: CASSQGAQEQFF; j_call: TRBJ2-1; d_call: TRBD1; v_call: TRBV28; clone_size: -
cdr3_nt: TGTGCCAGCAGTTCATCCAGACTAGCGGGAGGGGGGGATTCGGCCAAAAACATTCAGTACTTC; cdr3_aa: CASSSSRLAGGGDSAKNIQYF; j_call: TRBJ2-4; d_call: TRBD2; v_call: TRBV28; clone_size: -
cdr3_nt: TGTGCCAGCAGCCAAGATCCAGAGGCAGGGGTCAATCAGCCCCAGCATTTT; cdr3_aa: CASSQDPEAGVNQPQHF; j_call: TRBJ1-5; d_call: -; v_call: TRBV4-2; clone_size: -
cdr3_nt: TGCAGCGTTGCTCGTGGACTCATCACTGAAGCTTTCTTT; cdr3_aa: CSVARGLITEAFF; j_call: TRBJ1-1; d_call: -; v_call: TRBV29-1; clone_size: -
cdr3_nt: TGTGCCAGCAGCCAAGATCCCTCCAGGGGGATAGGTCAGCCCCAGCATTTT; cdr3_aa: CASSQDPSRGIGQPQHF; j_call: TRBJ1-5; d_call: TRBD1; v_call: TRBV4-2; clone_size: -
cdr3_nt: TGTGCCAGCAGCGTAGATCTGAGCGCCGAGCAGTACTTC; cdr3_aa: CASSVDLSAEQYF; j_call: TRBJ2-7; d_call: -; v_call: TRBV9; clone_size: -
cdr3_nt: TGTGCCAGCAGCCTCCCCAATCGGGTAGGGGCAGGGACCCAGTACTTC; cdr3_aa: CASSLPNRVGAGTQYF; j_call: TRBJ2-5; d_call: -; v_call: TRBV14; clone_size: few
cdr3_nt: TGTGCCAGCAGCATAGACAGGGCGGAAGAAGCAACTAACTATGGCTACACCTTC; cdr3_aa: CASSIDRAEEATNYGYTF; j_call: TRBJ1-2; d_call: TRBD1; v_call: TRBV5-4; clone_size: -
cdr3_nt: TGTGCCAGCAGGGCCGGGACAGGGATCGGGGCTTTCTTT; cdr3_aa: CASRAGTGIGAFF; j_call: TRBJ1-1; d_call: TRBD1; v_call: TRBV2; clone_size: -
cdr3_nt: TGTGCCAGCAGCCACTCCTACGAGCAGTACTTC; cdr3_aa: CASSHSYEQYF; j_call: TRBJ2-7; d_call: -; v_call: TRBV11-2; clone_size: -
cdr3_nt: TGTGCCAGCTCACCCGGGAGCCCCTACGAGCAGTACTTC; cdr3_aa: CASSPGSPYEQYF; j_call: TRBJ2-7; d_call: -; v_call: TRBV18; clone_size: -
cdr3_nt: TGTGCCAGCAGTTCCTCAACCTTGAGCGACGAGCAGTACTTC; cdr3_aa: CASSSSTLSDEQYF; j_call: TRBJ2-7; d_call: -; v_call: TRBV28; clone_size: -
cdr3_nt: TGTGCCAGCAGCCCCCAGAGCGGGAGGGTCCCTGGGGCCAACGTCCTGACTTTC; cdr3_aa: CASSPQSGRVPGANVLTF; j_call: TRBJ2-6; d_call: TRBD2; v_call: TRBV4-2; clone_size: -
cdr3_nt: TGTGCCAGTACGCAGACAGGGGGAGCGGACACCGGGGAGCTGTTTTTT; cdr3_aa: CASTQTGGADTGELFF; j_call: TRBJ2-2; d_call: TRBD1; v_call: TRBV19; clone_size: -
cdr3_nt: TGTGCCAGCAGTTCTTGGCCTCCGGGACAGGGATACAATGAGCAGTTCTTC; cdr3_aa: CASSSWPPGQGYNEQFF; j_call: TRBJ2-1; d_call: TRBD1; v_call: TRBV27; clone_size: -
cdr3_nt: TGTGCCTGGAGTCCCAAAGAGACCCAGTACTTC; cdr3_aa: CAWSPKETQYF; j_call: TRBJ2-5; d_call: -; v_call: TRBV30; clone_size: -
cdr3_nt: TGTGCCAGTAGTCACAGGACTAGCGGGATCAAACCTGAGCAGTACTTC; cdr3_aa: CASSHRTSGIKPEQYF; j_call: TRBJ2-7; d_call: TRBD2; v_call: TRBV19; clone_size: -
cdr3_nt: TGTGCCAGCTCACCATCCGGTGCGGGGCCCAATCAGCCCCAGCATTTT; cdr3_aa: CASSPSGAGPNQPQHF; j_call: TRBJ1-5; d_call: -; v_call: TRBV18; clone_size: -
cdr3_nt: TGTGCCAGCAGCCGAGGAAGCGGGAGAATGCATGAGCAGTTCTTC; cdr3_aa: CASSRGSGRMHEQFF; j_call: TRBJ2-1; d_call: TRBD2; v_call: TRBV6-5; clone_size: -
cdr3_nt: TGTGCCAGCAGTTCCGGGACAGGGAACACCGGGGAGCTGTTTTTT; cdr3_aa: CASSSGTGNTGELFF; j_call: TRBJ2-2; d_call: TRBD1; v_call: TRBV11-3; clone_size: -
cdr3_nt: TGTGCCAGCAGCCCAGGAAGGGATAGATCGGGGAACTATGGCTACACCTTC; cdr3_aa: CASSPGRDRSGNYGYTF; j_call: TRBJ1-2; d_call: -; v_call: TRBV9; clone_size: -
cdr3_nt: TGTGCCAGCAGCCGATCCGGGACTAGATACAATGAGCAGTTCTTC; cdr3_aa: CASSRSGTRYNEQFF; j_call: TRBJ2-1; d_call: TRBD2; v_call: TRBV14; clone_size: -
cdr3_nt: TGTGCCAGTAGCCCTGTACGGGGTCTGAACACTGAAGCTTTCTTT; cdr3_aa: CASSPVRGLNTEAFF; j_call: TRBJ1-1; d_call: -; v_call: TRBV19; clone_size: -
cdr3_nt: TGTGCCAGCAGCTCTCCGGGACAGGGAGGCCATGAAGCTTTCTTT; cdr3_aa: CASSSPGQGGHEAFF; j_call: TRBJ1-1; d_call: TRBD1; v_call: TRBV5-4; clone_size: -
cdr3_nt: TGTGCCAGCAGCTTATGGGAGGCATCCAATGAGCAGTTCTTC; cdr3_aa: CASSLWEASNEQFF; j_call: TRBJ2-1; d_call: -; v_call: TRBV7-9; clone_size: -
cdr3_nt: TGTGCCAGCAGCCCGAGAGAGAGCGGGCGGAGACCCTACAATGAGCAGTTCTTC; cdr3_aa: CASSPRESGRRPYNEQFF; j_call: TRBJ2-1; d_call: -; v_call: TRBV9; clone_size: once
cdr3_nt: TGTGCCAGCAGCCCGACAGTGACGGAGACCCAGTACTTC; cdr3_aa: CASSPTVTETQYF; j_call: TRBJ2-5; d_call: -; v_call: TRBV2; clone_size: few
cdr3_nt: TGTGCCAGCAGTTCCCATAGCGGGAGAGGAGATACGCAGTATTTT; cdr3_aa: CASSSHSGRGDTQYF; j_call: TRBJ2-3; d_call: TRBD2; v_call: TRBV7-9; clone_size: -
cdr3_nt: TGTGCCAGCAGTCCCCAGGGGGAAGTCTACGAGCAGTACTTC; cdr3_aa: CASSPQGEVYEQYF; j_call: TRBJ2-7; d_call: TRBD1; v_call: TRBV27; clone_size: -
cdr3_nt: TGCAGCGTCCAAAGACCTTTGGGACAGGGGCCGGAGGGGCCCTATGGCTACACCTTC; cdr3_aa: CSVQRPLGQGPEGPYGYTF; j_call: TRBJ1-2; d_call: TRBD1; v_call: TRBV29-1; clone_size: -
cdr3_nt: TGCGCCAGCAGCCAAGACGGTTGGGGACAAATGGAAAAACTGTTTTTT; cdr3_aa: CASSQDGWGQMEKLFF; j_call: TRBJ1-4; d_call: -; v_call: TRBV4-1; clone_size: -
cdr3_nt: TGTGCCAGCAGACCGGACAGGGAGGAGACCCAGTACTTC; cdr3_aa: CASRPDREETQYF; j_call: TRBJ2-5; d_call: TRBD1; v_call: TRBV11-2; clone_size: -
cdr3_nt: TGTGCCAGCAGCAACAGGAACACTGAAGCTTTCTTT; cdr3_aa: CASSNRNTEAFF; j_call: TRBJ1-1; d_call: -; v_call: TRBV28; clone_size: few
cdr3_nt: TGTGCCAGCAGCTTAGGTAGCGGGAGGGCCTACGAGCAGTACTTC; cdr3_aa: CASSLGSGRAYEQYF; j_call: TRBJ2-7; d_call: TRBD2; v_call: TRBV11-3; clone_size: -
cdr3_nt: TGCGCCAGCAGCAACGAGTTGGGGGAGGTTAGCACAGATACGCAGTATTTT; cdr3_aa: CASSNELGEVSTDTQYF; j_call: TRBJ2-3; d_call: -; v_call: TRBV4-3; clone_size: -
cdr3_nt: TGTGCCAGCAGCGTAGACAGGGGGCACGAGCAGTACTTC; cdr3_aa: CASSVDRGHEQYF; j_call: TRBJ2-7; d_call: TRBD1; v_call: TRBV9; clone_size: -
cdr3_nt: TGTGCCAGCACAATGGATCGACAGGGTTCCAGCACCGGGGAGCTGTTTTTT; cdr3_aa: CASTMDRQGSSTGELFF; j_call: TRBJ2-2; d_call: TRBD1; v_call: TRBV27; clone_size: -
cdr3_nt: TGTGCCAGCCAATTGGACGGACTGAGAGATACGCAGTATTTT; cdr3_aa: CASQLDGLRDTQYF; j_call: TRBJ2-3; d_call: -; v_call: TRBV27; clone_size: -
cdr3_nt: TGCACCAGCAGCCAAGATCAGACTAGCGGGAGAGGGGCCAAAAACATTCAGTACTTC; cdr3_aa: CTSSQDQTSGRGAKNIQYF; j_call: TRBJ2-4; d_call: -; v_call: TRBV1; clone_size: -
cdr3_nt: TGCGCCAGCAGCCCCAGACTAGCGGGGCTAGGGGCAAAAGAGACCCAGTACTTC; cdr3_aa: CASSPRLAGLGAKETQYF; j_call: TRBJ2-5; d_call: TRBD2; v_call: TRBV4-3; clone_size: -
cdr3_nt: TGTGCCAGCAGTCTCCGGGACAGTGGGGCCGGGGAGCTGTTTTTT; cdr3_aa: CASSLRDSGAGELFF; j_call: TRBJ2-2; d_call: TRBD1; v_call: TRBV6-6; clone_size: -